This T cell receptor beta chain appears in the sequencing data of a study of shared T cell receptors in the human thymus. A single count supports this clone. Using immunoSEQ multiplex PCR, the repertoire was profiled, and TCRdb retains in-frame clones only, with some absent. The sample gives some 760,000 clones, approximately 85% of which show up once; about 0.011% is in the top ten. This CDR3 region has 13 residues. In germline, CDR1 is SEHNR, CDR2 FQNEAQ (reference sequence). The ends were cut back, 8 bases at V and 4 bases at J, with 11 bases in the middle. The same specimen was also included in a second study, on human thymus T cells.

Input material: thymocytes. The V gene is TRBV7-9, the J gene TRBJ1-4, with D possibly TRBD1 on 5 matching bases. This receptor was identified in a girl less than two years old with a congenital heart defect. CDR3 nucleotides: TGTGCCAGCCGGGGGAGGCATAATGAAAAACTGTTTTTT. Translation gives CASRGRHNEKLFF.